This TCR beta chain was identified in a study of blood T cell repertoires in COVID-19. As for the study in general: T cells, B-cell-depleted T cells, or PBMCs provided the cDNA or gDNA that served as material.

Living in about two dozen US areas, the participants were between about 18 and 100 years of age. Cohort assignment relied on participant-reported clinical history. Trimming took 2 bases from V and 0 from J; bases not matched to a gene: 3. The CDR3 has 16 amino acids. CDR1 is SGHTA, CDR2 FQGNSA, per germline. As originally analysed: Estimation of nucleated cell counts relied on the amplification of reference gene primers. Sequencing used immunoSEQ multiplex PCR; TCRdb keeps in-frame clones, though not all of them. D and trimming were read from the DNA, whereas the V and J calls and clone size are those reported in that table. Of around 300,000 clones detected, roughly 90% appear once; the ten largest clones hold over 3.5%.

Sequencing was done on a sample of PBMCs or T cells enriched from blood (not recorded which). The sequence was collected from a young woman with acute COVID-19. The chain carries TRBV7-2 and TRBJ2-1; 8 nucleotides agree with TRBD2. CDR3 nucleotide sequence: TGTGCCAGCAGCTTAAGTACTAGCGGCTCCTACAATGAGCAGTTCTTC. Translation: CASSLSTSGSYNEQFF.